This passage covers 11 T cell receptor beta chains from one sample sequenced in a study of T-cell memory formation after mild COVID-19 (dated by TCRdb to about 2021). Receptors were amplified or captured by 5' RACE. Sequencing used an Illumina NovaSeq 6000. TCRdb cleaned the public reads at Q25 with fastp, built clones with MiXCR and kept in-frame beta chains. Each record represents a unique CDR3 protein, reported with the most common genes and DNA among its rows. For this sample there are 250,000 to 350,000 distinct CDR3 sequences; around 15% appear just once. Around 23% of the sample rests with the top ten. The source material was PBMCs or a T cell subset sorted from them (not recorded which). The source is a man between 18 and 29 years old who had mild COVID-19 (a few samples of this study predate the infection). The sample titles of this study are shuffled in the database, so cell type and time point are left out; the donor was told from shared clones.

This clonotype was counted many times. This CDR3 is CASSPTRTSETQYF. The CDR3 DNA reads TGTGCCAGCAGTCCTACTAGGACGTCAGAGACCCAGTACTTC. The chain combines TRBV12-3 or TRBV12-4 with TRBJ2-5; D is possibly TRBD2 (5 bases). This CDR3 spans 14 amino acids. Trimming shortened V by 5 bases and J by 4 bases, and 14 bases separated the two germline ends.

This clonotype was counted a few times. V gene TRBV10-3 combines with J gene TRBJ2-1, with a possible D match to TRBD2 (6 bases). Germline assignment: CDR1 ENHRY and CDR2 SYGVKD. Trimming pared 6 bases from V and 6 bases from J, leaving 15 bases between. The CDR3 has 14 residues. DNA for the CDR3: TGTGCCATCAGCCCGGGACTTCCTCTCAATGAGCAGTTCTTC. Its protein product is CAISPGLPLNEQFF.

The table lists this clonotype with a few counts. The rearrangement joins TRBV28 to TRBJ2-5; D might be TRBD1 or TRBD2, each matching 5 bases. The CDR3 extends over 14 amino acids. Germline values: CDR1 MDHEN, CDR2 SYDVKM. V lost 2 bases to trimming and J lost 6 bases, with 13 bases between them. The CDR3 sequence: CASSLRQGAKTQYF. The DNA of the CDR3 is TGTGCCAGCAGTTTAAGGCAGGGAGCGAAGACCCAGTACTTC. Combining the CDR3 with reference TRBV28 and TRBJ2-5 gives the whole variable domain DVKVTQSSRYLVKRTGEKVFLECVQDMDHENMFWYRQDPGLGLRLIYFSYDVKMKEKGDIPEGYSVSREKKERFSLILESASTNQTSMYLCASSLRQGAKTQYFGPGTRLLVL.

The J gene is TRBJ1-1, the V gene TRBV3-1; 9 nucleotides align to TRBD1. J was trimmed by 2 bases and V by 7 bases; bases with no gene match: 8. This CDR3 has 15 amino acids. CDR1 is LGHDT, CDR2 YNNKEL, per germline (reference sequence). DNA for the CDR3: TGTGCCAGCAAGCGTACGGGACAGGGAAACACTGAAGCTTTCTTT. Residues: CASKRTGQGNTEAFF. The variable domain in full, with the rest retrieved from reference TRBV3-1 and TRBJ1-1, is DTAVSQTPKYLVTQMGNDKSIKCEQNLGHDTMYWYKQDSKKFLKIMFSYNNKELIINETVPNRFSPKSPDKAHLNLHINSLELGDSAVYFCASKRTGQGNTEAFFGQGTRLTVV.

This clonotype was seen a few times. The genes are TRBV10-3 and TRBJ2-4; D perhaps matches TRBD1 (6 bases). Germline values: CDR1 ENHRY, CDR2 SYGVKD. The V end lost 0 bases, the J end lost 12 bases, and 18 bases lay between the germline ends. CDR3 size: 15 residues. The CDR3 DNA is TGTGCCATCAGTGAGTCATTAAAGGGGGAGAGGAATCAGTACTTC. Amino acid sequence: CAISESLKGERNQYF.

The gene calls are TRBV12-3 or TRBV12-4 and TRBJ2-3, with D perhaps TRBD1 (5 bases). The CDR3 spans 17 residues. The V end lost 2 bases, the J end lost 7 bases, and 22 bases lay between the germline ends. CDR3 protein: CASSLRGSLGVKNTQYF. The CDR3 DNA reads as TGTGCCAGCAGTTTAAGGGGTAGTTTGGGCGTCAAAAATACGCAGTATTTT.

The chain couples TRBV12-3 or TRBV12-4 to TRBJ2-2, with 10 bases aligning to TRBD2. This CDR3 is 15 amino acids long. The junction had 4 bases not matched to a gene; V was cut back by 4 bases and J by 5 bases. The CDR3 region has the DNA TGTGCCAGCAGTTCAGGACTAGCGGCGACCGGGGAGCTGTTTTTT. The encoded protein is CASSSGLAATGELFF.

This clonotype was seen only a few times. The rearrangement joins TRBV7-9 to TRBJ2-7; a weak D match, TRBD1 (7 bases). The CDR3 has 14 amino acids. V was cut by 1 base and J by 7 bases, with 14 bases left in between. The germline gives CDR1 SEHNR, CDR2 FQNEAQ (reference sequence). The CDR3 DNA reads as TGTGCCAGCAGCTTAGGGAGGGGGCTCAGTGAGCAGTACTTC. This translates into CASSLGRGLSEQYF.

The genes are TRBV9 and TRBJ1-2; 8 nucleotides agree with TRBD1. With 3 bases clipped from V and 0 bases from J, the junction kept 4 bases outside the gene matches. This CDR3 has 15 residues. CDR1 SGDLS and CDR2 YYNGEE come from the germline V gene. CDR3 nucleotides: TGTGCCAGCAGCGCGGGGACAGGAACTAACTATGGCTACACCTTC. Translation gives CASSAGTGTNYGYTF.

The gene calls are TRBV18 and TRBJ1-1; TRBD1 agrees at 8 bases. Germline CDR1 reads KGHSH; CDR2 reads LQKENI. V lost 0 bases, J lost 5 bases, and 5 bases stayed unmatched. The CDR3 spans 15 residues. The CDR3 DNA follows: TGTGCCAGCTCACCACCCGCCAGGGGGCAAACTGAAGCTTTCTTT. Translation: CASSPPARGQTEAFF. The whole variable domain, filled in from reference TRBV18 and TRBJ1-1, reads NAGVMQNPRHLVRRRGQEARLRCSPMKGHSHVYWYRQLPEEGLKFMVYLQKENIIDESGMPKERFSAEFPKEGPSILRIQQVVRGDSAAYFCASSPPARGQTEAFFGQGTRLTVV.

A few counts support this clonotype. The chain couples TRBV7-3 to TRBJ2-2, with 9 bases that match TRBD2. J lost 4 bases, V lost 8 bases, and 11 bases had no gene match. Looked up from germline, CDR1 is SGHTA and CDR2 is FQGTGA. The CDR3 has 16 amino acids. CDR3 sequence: CASARGLAGLTGELFF. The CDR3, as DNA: TGTGCCAGCGCCCGGGGGCTAGCGGGGCTCACCGGGGAGCTGTTTTTT.